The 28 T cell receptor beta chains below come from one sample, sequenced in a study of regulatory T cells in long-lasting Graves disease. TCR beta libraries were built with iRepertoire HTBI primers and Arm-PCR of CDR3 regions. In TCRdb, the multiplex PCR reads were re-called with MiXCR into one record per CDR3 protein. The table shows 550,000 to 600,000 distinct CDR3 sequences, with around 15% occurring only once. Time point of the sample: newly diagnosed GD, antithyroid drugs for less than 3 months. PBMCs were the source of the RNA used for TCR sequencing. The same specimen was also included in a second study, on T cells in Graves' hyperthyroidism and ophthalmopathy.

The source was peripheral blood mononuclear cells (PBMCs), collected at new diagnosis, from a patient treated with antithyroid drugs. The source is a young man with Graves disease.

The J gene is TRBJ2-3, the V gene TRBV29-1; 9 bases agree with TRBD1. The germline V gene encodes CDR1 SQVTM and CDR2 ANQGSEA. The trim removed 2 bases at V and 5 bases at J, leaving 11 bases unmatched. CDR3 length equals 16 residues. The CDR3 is CSVESKHRGLGDTQYF. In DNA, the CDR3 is TGCAGCGTTGAATCCAAACACAGGGGGCTAGGAGATACGCAGTATTTT.

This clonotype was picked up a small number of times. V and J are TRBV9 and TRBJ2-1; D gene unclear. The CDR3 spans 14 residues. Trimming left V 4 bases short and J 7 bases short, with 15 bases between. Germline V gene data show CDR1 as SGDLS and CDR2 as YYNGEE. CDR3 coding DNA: TGTGCCAGCAGCCCTCCAGGAGAAGGAAATGAGCAGTTCTTC. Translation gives CASSPPGEGNEQFF.

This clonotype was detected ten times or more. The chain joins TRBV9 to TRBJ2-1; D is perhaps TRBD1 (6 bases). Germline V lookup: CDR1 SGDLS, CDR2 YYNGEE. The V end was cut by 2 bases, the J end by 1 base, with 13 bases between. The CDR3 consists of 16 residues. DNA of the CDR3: TGTGCCAGCAGCGTCCATATAACAGGGTCCTACAATGAGCAGTTCTTC. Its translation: CASSVHITGSYNEQFF.

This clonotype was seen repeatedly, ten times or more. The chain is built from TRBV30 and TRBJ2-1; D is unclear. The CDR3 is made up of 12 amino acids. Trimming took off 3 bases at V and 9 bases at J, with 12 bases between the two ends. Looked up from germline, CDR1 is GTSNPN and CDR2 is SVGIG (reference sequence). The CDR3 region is CAWRPGVSEQFF. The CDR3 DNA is TGTGCCTGGAGACCAGGAGTGAGTGAGCAGTTCTTC.

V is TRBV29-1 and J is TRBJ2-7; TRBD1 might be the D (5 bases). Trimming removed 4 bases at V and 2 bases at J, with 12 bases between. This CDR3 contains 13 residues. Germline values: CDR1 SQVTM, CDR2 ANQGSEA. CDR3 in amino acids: CSVGQGDAYEQYF. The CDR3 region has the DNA TGCAGCGTTGGGCAGGGCGACGCCTACGAGCAGTACTTC.

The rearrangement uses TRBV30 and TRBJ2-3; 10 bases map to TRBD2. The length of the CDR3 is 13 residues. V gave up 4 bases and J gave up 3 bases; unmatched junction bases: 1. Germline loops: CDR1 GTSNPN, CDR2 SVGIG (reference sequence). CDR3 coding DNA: TGTGCCTGGACTAGCGGGAGTACAGATACGCAGTATTTT. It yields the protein CAWTSGSTDTQYF.

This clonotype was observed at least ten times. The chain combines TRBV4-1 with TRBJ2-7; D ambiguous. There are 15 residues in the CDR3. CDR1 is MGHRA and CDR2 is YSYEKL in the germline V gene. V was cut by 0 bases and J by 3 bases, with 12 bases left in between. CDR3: CASSQEAGYYYEQYF. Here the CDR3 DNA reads TGCGCCAGCAGCCAAGAAGCCGGCTACTACTACGAGCAGTACTTC.

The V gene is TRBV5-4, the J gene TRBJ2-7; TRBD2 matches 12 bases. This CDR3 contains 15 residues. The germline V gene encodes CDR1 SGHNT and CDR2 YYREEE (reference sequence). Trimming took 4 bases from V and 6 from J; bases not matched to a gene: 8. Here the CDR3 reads CASSGTSGRQVEQYF. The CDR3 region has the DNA TGTGCCAGCAGCGGAACTAGCGGGAGGCAGGTCGAGCAGTACTTC.

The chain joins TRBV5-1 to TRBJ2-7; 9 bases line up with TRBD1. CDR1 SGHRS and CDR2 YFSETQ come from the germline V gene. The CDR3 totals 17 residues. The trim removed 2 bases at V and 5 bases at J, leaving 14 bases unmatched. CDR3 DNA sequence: TGCGCCAGCAGCTTTCTTGGCCCCGACAGGGGGGATCACGAGCAGTACTTC. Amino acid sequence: CASSFLGPDRGDHEQYF.

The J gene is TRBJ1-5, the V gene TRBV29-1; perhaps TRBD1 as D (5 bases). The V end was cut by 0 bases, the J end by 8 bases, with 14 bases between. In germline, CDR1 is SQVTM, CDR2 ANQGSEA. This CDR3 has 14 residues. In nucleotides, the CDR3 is TGCAGCGTTGAAGATATGGGGGGGGTGGAGCCCCAGCATTTT. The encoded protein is CSVEDMGGVEPQHF.

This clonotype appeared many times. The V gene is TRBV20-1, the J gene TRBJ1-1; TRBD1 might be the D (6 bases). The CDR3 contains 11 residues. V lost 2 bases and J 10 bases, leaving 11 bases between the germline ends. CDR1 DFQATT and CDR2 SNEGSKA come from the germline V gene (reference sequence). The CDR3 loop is CSARKGVGAFF. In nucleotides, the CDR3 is TGCAGTGCTAGAAAGGGGGTAGGAGCTTTCTTT.

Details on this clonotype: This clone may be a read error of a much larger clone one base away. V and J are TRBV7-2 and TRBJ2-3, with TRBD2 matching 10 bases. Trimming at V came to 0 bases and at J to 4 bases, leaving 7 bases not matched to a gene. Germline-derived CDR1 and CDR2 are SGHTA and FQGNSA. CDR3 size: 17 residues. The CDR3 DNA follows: TGTGCCAGCAGCTTAGCAGACAGCGGGAGGGGCGCAGATACGCAGTATTTT. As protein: CASSLADSGRGADTQYF.

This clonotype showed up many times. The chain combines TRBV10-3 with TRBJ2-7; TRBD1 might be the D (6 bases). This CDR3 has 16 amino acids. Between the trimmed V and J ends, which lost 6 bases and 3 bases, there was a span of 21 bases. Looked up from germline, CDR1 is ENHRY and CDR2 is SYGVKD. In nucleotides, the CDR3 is TGTGCCATCAGCGCAAGAGACAGGTTGATGTTCTACGAGCAGTACTTC. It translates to CAISARDRLMFYEQYF.

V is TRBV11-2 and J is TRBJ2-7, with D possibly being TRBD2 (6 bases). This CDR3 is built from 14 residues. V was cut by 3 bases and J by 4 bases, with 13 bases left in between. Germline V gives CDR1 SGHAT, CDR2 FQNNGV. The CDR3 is CASSFESGEYEQYF. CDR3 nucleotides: TGTGCCAGCAGCTTTGAGTCGGGAGAGTACGAGCAGTACTTC.

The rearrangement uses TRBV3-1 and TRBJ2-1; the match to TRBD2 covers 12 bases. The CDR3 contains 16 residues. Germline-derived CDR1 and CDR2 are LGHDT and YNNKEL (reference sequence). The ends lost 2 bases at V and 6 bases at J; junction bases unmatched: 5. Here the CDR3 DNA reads TGTGCCAGCAGCCAACCTAGCGGGAGGGGTAGCAATGAGCAGTTCTTC. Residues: CASSQPSGRGSNEQFF.

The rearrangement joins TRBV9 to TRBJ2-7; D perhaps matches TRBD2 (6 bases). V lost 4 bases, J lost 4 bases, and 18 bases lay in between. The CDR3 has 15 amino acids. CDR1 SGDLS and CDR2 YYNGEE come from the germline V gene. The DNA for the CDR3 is TGTGCCAGCAGCCCCCGGGACTCATCGCGGTACGAGCAGTACTTC. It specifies CASSPRDSSRYEQYF.

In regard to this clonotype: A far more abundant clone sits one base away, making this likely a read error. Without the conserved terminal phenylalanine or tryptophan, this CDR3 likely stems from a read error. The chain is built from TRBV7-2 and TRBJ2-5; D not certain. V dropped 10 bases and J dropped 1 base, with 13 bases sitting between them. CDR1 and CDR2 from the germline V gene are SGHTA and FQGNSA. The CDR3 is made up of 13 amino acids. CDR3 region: CAISTLSQETQYL. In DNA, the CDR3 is TGTGCCATATCCACACTCTCCCAAGAGACCCAGTACCTC.

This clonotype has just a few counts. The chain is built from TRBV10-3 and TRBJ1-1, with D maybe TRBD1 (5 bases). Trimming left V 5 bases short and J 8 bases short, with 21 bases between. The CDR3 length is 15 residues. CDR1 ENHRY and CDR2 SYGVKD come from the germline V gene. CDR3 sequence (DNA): TGTGCCATCAGTCCCCGTTATCGGGGGTCCATGGAAGCTTTCTTT. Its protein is CAISPRYRGSMEAFF.

CDR3 sequence reads: CASSEGAQLNEKLFF. The DNA of the CDR3 is TGTGCCAGCAGCGAAGGAGCACAGCTTAATGAAAAACTGTTTTTT. The chain combines TRBV7-2 with TRBJ1-4; D ambiguous. V was trimmed by 5 bases and J by 4 bases, leaving 14 bases between them. The CDR3 sequence is 15 residues long. Germline lookup yields CDR1 SGHTA and CDR2 FQGNSA.

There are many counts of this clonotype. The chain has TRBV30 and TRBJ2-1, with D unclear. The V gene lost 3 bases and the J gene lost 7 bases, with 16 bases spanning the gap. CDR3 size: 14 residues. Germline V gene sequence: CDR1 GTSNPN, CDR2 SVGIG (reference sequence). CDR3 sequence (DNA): TGTGCCTGGAGGCCCTGGACCCGGCTAAATGAGCAGTTCTTC. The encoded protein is CAWRPWTRLNEQFF.

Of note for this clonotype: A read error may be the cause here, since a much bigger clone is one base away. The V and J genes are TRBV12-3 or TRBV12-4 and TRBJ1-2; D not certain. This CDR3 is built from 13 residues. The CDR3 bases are TGTGTCAGCAGTTTCAGTACAGCCTATGGCTACACCTTC. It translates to CVSSFSTAYGYTF.

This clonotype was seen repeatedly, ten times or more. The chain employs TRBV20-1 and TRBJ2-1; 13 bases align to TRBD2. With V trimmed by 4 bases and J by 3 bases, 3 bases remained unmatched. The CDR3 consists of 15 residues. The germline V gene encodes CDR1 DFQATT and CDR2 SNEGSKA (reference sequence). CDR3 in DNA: TGCAGTGCTACCGGGACTAGCGGGGACTACAATGAGCAGTTCTTC. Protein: CSATGTSGDYNEQFF.

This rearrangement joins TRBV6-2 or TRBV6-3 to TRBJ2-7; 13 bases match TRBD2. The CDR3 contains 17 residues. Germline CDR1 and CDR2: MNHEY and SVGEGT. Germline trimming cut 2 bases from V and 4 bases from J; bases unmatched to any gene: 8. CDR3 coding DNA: TGTGCCAGCAGTTACCGTCGGACTAGCGGGAGTTCATACGAGCAGTACTTC. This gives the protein CASSYRRTSGSSYEQYF.

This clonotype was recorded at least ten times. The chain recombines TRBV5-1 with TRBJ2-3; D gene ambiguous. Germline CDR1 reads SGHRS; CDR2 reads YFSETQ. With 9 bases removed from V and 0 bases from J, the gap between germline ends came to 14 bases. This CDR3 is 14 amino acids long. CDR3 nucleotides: TGCGCCACAGGATCAACCGGGAGCACAGATACGCAGTATTTT. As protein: CATGSTGSTDTQYF.

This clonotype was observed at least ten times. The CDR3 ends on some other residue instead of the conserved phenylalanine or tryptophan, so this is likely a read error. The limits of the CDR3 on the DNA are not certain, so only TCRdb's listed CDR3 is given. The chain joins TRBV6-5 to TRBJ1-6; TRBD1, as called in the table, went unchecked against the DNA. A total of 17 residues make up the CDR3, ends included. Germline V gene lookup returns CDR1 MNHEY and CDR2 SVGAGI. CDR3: CASSYSRGTGGDGDERS.

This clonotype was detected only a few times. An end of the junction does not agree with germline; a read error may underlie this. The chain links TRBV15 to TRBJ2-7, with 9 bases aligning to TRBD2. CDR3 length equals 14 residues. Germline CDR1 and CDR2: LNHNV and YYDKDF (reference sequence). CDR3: CATSRDGISGRFRF. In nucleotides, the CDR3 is TGTGCCACCAGCAGAGATGGGATTAGCGGGAGATTTCGGTTC.

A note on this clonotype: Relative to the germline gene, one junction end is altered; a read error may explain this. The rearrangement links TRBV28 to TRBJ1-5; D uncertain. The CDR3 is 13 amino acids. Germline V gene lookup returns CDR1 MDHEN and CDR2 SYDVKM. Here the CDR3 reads CVSSLRLNQPQHF. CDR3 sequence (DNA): TGTGTCAGCAGTTTACGGTTGAATCAGCCCCAGCATTTT. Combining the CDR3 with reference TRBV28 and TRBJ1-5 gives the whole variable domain DVKVTQSSRYLVKRTGEKVFLECVQDMDHENMFWYRQDPGLGLRLIYFSYDVKMKEKGDIPEGYSVSREKKERFSLILESASTNQTSMYLCVSSLRLNQPQHFGDGTRLSIL.

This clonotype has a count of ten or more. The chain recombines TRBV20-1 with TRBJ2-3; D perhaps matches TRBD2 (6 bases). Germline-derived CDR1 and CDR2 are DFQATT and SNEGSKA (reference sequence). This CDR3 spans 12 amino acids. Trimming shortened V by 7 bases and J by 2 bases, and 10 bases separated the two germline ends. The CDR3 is CSGSSDTDTQYF. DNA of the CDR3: TGCAGTGGGTCTAGCGACACAGATACGCAGTATTTT.